These 19 T cell receptor beta chains were all obtained from the same sample, sequenced in a study of blood T cell repertoires in COVID-19. Assay: immunoSEQ multiplex PCR; the TCRdb copy retains only in-frame clones and omits some. This sample has roughly 35,000 clones, with nearly 95% found just once. Input material: peripheral blood. The receptors shown here come from a human donor in a cohort sampled during active COVID-19.

The chain has TRBV7-9 and TRBJ2-1; D ambiguous. With 1 base removed from V and 4 bases from J, the gap between germline ends came to 8 bases. The CDR3 is 14 residues long. Germline V lookup: CDR1 SEHNR, CDR2 FQNEAQ (reference sequence). The DNA of the CDR3 is TGTGCCAGCAGCTTAGTTACAGATTACAATGAGCAGTTCTTC. This codes for CASSLVTDYNEQFF. Complete variable domain (other parts from reference TRBV7-9 and TRBJ2-1): DTGVSQNPRHKITKRGQNVTFRCDPISEHNRLYWYRQTLGQGPEFLTYFQNEAQLEKSRLLSDRFSAERPKGSFSTLEIQRTEQGDSAMYLCASSLVTDYNEQFFGPGTRLTVL.

The CDR3 protein is CASSAGHMNTEAFF. The CDR3 coding sequence is TGTGCCAGCAGCGCCGGACATATGAACACTGAAGCTTTCTTT. V is TRBV9 and J is TRBJ1-1; TRBD1 is a possible D gene (5 bases). This CDR3 has 14 residues. V was cut by 3 bases and J by 0 bases, with 9 bases left in between. Germline CDR1 and CDR2: SGDLS and YYNGEE.

The chain links TRBV27 to TRBJ2-7, with 7 bases lining up with TRBD1. V trimming: 4 bases; J trimming: 1 base; junction bases outside the gene matches: 7. Germline V gives CDR1 MNHEY, CDR2 SMNVEV (reference sequence). The CDR3 runs to 15 residues. For the CDR3, the DNA is TGTGCCAGCAGTTGGGGCACAGGGGAATCCTACGAGCAGTACTTC. Protein sequence: CASSWGTGESYEQYF.

The chain links TRBV5-1 to TRBJ2-7, with 9 nucleotides matching TRBD1. The germline V gene encodes CDR1 SGHRS and CDR2 YFSETQ. The CDR3 has 14 amino acids. The V segment lost 4 bases and the J segment 6 bases; nucleotides outside the gene matches: 8. The CDR3 nucleotides read TGCGCCAGCAGCCCCACACGGACAGGGGTCGAGCAGTACTTC. Amino acids: CASSPTRTGVEQYF.

This clone was counted once. The genes are TRBV10-2 and TRBJ2-1; TRBD2 is a possible D gene (5 bases). Germline V gene lookup returns CDR1 WSHSY and CDR2 SAAADI. This CDR3 comprises 13 residues. The germline V and J ends were trimmed by 7 bases and 8 bases, with 15 bases remaining between them. As DNA, the CDR3 is TGCGCCAGCAAAAATCTGGGAGTCCATGAGCAGTTCTTC. Its translation: CASKNLGVHEQFF.

The V gene is TRBV7-9, the J gene TRBJ1-5; D not resolved. CDR3 length: 17 amino acids. Per germline, CDR1 SEHNR and CDR2 FQNEAQ (reference sequence). V lost 8 bases and J lost 0, with 20 bases in between. CDR3: CASLPPRLLYSNQPQHF. In DNA, the CDR3 is TGTGCCAGCTTACCTCCGCGCTTACTTTATAGCAATCAGCCCCAGCATTTT.

This sequence joins TRBV2 and TRBJ2-2; TRBD2 is a possible D gene (6 bases). Trimming removed 5 bases at V and 1 base at J, with 11 bases between. CDR3 size: 15 residues. Per germline, CDR1 SNHLY and CDR2 FYNNEI. CDR3 sequence (DNA): TGTGCCAGCAGTTGGGGACTGCGGAACACCGGGGAGCTGTTTTTT. This translates into CASSWGLRNTGELFF.

The DNA of the CDR3 is TGTGCCAGTGGCCTAGCGGGAGGGCCGGCAGATACGCAGTATTTT. Translating gives CASGLAGGPADTQYF. This chain links TRBV19 with TRBJ2-3; TRBD2 aligns across 12 bases. The length of the CDR3 is 15 residues. CDR1 and CDR2 (germline): LNHDA, SQIVND (reference sequence). J was trimmed by 4 bases and V by 8 bases; bases with no gene match: 7.

V is TRBV7-9 and J is TRBJ2-5; possibly TRBD2 for D (6 bases). CDR3 size: 11 residues. The V end was cut by 5 bases, the J end by 10 bases, with 11 bases between. Germline-derived CDR1 and CDR2 are SEHNR and FQNEAQ (reference sequence). In nucleotides, the CDR3 is TGTGCCAGCAGCCCCGGAGGGATCCAGTACTTC. Amino acids: CASSPGGIQYF.

CDR3 region: CASRSSYNSPLHF. Here the CDR3 DNA reads TGTGCCAGCAGGAGCTCCTATAATTCACCCCTCCACTTT. The V call is TRBV2, the J call TRBJ1-6; D gene ambiguous. In germline, CDR1 is SNHLY, CDR2 FYNNEI. The CDR3 totals 13 residues. V was cut by 6 bases and J by 0 bases, with 3 bases left in between.

The chain has TRBV15 and TRBJ2-2; possible D gene TRBD2, 5 bases. Per the germline V gene, CDR1 is LNHNV and CDR2 is YYDKDF (reference sequence). V was pared by 1 base and J by 0 bases, with 9 bases between. This CDR3 contains 16 residues. Written as DNA, the CDR3 is TGTGCCACCAGCAGAGGGGGAGCTGCGAACACCGGGGAGCTGTTTTTT. This gives the protein CATSRGGAANTGELFF. Supplemented by reference TRBV15 and TRBJ2-2, the full variable domain reads DAMVIQNPRYQVTQFGKPVTLSCSQTLNHNVMYWYQQKSSQAPKLLFHYYDKDFNNEADTPDNFQSRRPNTSFCFLDIRSPGLGDTAMYLCATSRGGAANTGELFFGEGSRLTVL.

V gene TRBV24-1 combines with J gene TRBJ2-1; 8 bases are a match to TRBD2. Germline values: CDR1 KGHDR, CDR2 SFDVKD. This CDR3 is 17 amino acids long. The J segment lost 2 bases and the V segment lost 0 bases, leaving 5 bases of the junction unmatched. CDR3 in DNA: TGTGCCACCAGTGATTTGCTGGGACTAGGGCCCTACAATGAGCAGTTCTTC. Translated, it gives CATSDLLGLGPYNEQFF.

CDR3 DNA sequence: TGTGCCAGCAGCGAAACGCCGGGACAGGGGGCGTACGAGCAGTACTTC. Translating it yields CASSETPGQGAYEQYF. V gene TRBV7-9 combines with J gene TRBJ2-7, with 12 bases identical to TRBD1. V lost 5 bases and J lost 4; bases outside the gene matches: 9. Germline-derived CDR1 and CDR2 are SEHNR and FQNEAQ (reference sequence). This CDR3 comprises 16 residues.

This clone appeared a single time. The J gene is TRBJ2-7, the V gene TRBV5-1; a possible D gene is TRBD1 (6 bases). This CDR3 is 14 amino acids long. CDR1 is SGHRS, CDR2 YFSETQ, per germline. V was cut by 4 bases and J by 4 bases, with 15 bases left in between. The CDR3 DNA sequence: TGCGCCAGCAGCCCATCGACAGGTGGTTACGAGCAGTACTTC. Translated, it gives CASSPSTGGYEQYF.

This sequence joins TRBV5-4 and TRBJ2-3, with D hard to call. CDR3 size: 12 residues. Trimming left V 9 bases short and J 2 bases short, with 10 bases between. Germline values: CDR1 SGHNT, CDR2 YYREEE (reference sequence). The DNA for the CDR3 is TGTGCCACTACCGTTAACACAGATACGCAGTATTTT. Amino acids: CATTVNTDTQYF. The full variable domain, with the rest looked up from reference TRBV5-4 and TRBJ2-3, is ETGVTQSPTHLIKTRGQQVTLRCSSQSGHNTVSWYQQALGQGPQFIFQYYREEENGRGNFPPRFSGLQFPNYSSELNVNALELDDSALYLCATTVNTDTQYFGPGTRLTVL.

This clone was observed a handful of times. V and J are TRBV13 and TRBJ2-7; D is unclear. V was cut by 3 bases and J by 5 bases, with 11 bases left in between. Germline V gives CDR1 PRHDT, CDR2 FYEKMQ (reference sequence). The CDR3 is made up of 13 amino acids. CDR3 protein: CASSLGRYDEQYF. In nucleotides, the CDR3 is TGTGCCAGCAGCTTGGGCAGGTACGACGAGCAGTACTTC.

The V and J genes are TRBV5-4 and TRBJ1-4; D gene ambiguous. Germline lookup yields CDR1 SGHNT and CDR2 YYREEE (reference sequence). Trimming left V 1 base short and J 8 bases short, with 12 bases between. This CDR3 has 14 residues. The CDR3, as DNA: TGTGCCAGCAGCTTGTCCGGGTGGGAGGAAAAACTGTTTTTT. Residues: CASSLSGWEEKLFF.

V is TRBV10-3 and J is TRBJ1-1; D remains ambiguous. Per the germline V gene, CDR1 is ENHRY and CDR2 is SYGVKD. This CDR3 is 13 amino acids long. V lost 7 bases, J lost 4 bases, and 13 bases lay in between. CDR3 region: CAIKEGGGTEAFF. The CDR3 DNA follows: TGTGCCATCAAAGAGGGTGGAGGCACTGAAGCTTTCTTT.

The rearrangement links TRBV6-5 to TRBJ2-1; TRBD2 is a possible D gene (6 bases). The germline gives CDR1 MNHEY, CDR2 SVGAGI. The CDR3 extends over 12 amino acids. V shed 10 bases and J shed 5 bases, with 12 bases lying between them. CDR3 bases: TGTGCCACGGGACTGCGAGACAATGAGCAGTTCTTC. Protein: CATGLRDNEQFF.